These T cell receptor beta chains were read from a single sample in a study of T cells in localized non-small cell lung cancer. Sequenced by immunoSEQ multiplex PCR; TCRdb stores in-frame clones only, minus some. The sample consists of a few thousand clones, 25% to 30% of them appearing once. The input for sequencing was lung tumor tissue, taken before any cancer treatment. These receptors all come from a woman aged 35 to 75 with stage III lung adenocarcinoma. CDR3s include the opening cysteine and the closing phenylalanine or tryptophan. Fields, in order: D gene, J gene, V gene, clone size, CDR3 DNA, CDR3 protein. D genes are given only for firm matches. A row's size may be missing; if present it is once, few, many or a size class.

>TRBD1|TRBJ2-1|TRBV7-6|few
TGTGCCAGCAGCTCCGGACAGGTCTACGACGATGAGCAGTTCTTC
CASSSGQVYDDEQFF
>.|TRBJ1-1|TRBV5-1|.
TGCGCCAGCAGCCAGAAACCGGGACATAGGAACACTGAAGCTTTCTTT
CASSQKPGHRNTEAFF
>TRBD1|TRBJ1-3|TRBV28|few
TGTGCCAGCAGTGCCCGTCCCGGGACAGGGTCCGGAGACACCATATATTTT
CASSARPGTGSGDTIYF
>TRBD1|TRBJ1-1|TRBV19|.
TGTGCCAGTGTTCCGGGACAGGGGGCCTCTGAAGCTTTCTTT
CASVPGQGASEAFF
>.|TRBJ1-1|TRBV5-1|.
TGCGCCAGCAGCTTGCGGGGTGCGAACACTGAAGCTTTCTTT
CASSLRGANTEAFF
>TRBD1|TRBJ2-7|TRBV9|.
TGTGCCAGCAGCCCTATGGCCGGGACAGGGAGTGGCGAGCAGTACTTC
CASSPMAGTGSGEQYF
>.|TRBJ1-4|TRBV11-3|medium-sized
TGTGCCAGCAGCTTAGAGGGCACGTTCGGGAAACTGTTTTTT
CASSLEGTFGKLFF
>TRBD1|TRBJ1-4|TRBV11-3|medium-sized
TGTGCCAGCGATCCCGGGACAGGGACGAGAAGACTGTTTTTT
CASDPGTGTRRLFF
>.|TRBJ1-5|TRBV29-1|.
TGCAGCGCCCTGACAGAAATCAATCAGCCCCAGCATTTT
CSALTEINQPQHF
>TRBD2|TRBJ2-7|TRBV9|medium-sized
TGTGCCAGCAAGATAGCGGGAGCGAACTCCTACGAGCAGTACTTC
CASKIAGANSYEQYF
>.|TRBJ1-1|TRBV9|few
TGTGCCAGCAGCGGATCCGGGACACATAACACTGAAGCTTTCTTT
CASSGSGTHNTEAFF
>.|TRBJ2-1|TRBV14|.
TGTGCCAGCAGCCAAGAGTTCGTGTCGACGGGAGCGGCCTACAATGAGCAGTTCTTC
CASSQEFVSTGAAYNEQFF
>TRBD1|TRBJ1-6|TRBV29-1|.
TGCAGCGTTCAAGACAGGGCCTCTAATTCACCCCTCCACTTT
CSVQDRASNSPLHF
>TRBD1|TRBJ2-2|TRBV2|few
TGTGCCAGCAGCATGGACAGGGCGAACACCGGGGAGCTGTTTTTT
CASSMDRANTGELFF
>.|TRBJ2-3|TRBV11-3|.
TGTGCCAGCAGCTTAGAGGCAGGGGGCACAGATACGCAGTATTTT
CASSLEAGGTDTQYF
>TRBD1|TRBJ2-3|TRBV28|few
TGTGCCAGCAGCGTACAGGGGGATACGCAGTATTTT
CASSVQGDTQYF
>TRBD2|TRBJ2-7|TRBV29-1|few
TGCAGCGTTACCGGGACTAGCATGGGGGGTGGGTACGAGCAGTACTTC
CSVTGTSMGGGYEQYF
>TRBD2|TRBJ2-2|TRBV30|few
TGTGCCTGGAGGGCTAGCGGGGCGAACACCGGGGAGCTGTTTTTT
CAWRASGANTGELFF
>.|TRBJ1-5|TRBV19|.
TGTGCCAGTAGTATATTATCGGGGGGTAGTCAGCCCCAGCATTTT
CASSILSGGSQPQHF
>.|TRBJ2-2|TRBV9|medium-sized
TGTGCCAGCAGCTCGCCTATCGGGGAGCTGTTTTTT
CASSSPIGELFF
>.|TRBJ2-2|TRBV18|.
TGTGCCAGCTCACCATTCATGGACACCGGGGAGCTGTTTTTT
CASSPFMDTGELFF
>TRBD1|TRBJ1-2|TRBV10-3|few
TGTGCCATCAGTGAGTCACCGGGACAGGGTAACTATGGCTACACCTTC
CAISESPGQGNYGYTF
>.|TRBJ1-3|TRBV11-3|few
TGTGCCAGCAGCTTAGGCAGCCGGGGGCTCTCTGGAAACACCATATATTTT
CASSLGSRGLSGNTIYF
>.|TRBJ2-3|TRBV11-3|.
TGTGCCAGCAGCTCGGACTCGACCACAGATACGCAGTATTTT
CASSSDSTTDTQYF
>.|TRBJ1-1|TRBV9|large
TGTGCCAGCAGCGACAGGATGAATACCGAGGAAGCTTTCTTT
CASSDRMNTEEAFF
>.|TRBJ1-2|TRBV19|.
TGTGCCAGTAGTATAGTAGCCAGGGACTATGGCTACACCTTC
CASSIVARDYGYTF
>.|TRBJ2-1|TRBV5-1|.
TGCGCCAGCAGCTTGGTCGGGACTCCCGCCAGCGGCAAAAACAATGAGCAGTTCTTC
CASSLVGTPASGKNNEQFF
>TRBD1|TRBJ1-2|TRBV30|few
TGTGCCTGGAGTACCCCCGGACAGGGGAGAGGAGGCTACACCTTC
CAWSTPGQGRGGYTF
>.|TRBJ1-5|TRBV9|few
TGTGCCAGCACAAGGGGGGCAGTGAATCAGCCCCAGCATTTT
CASTRGAVNQPQHF
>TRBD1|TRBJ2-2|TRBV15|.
TGTGCCACCAGCAGAGGAAGCAGGGGGCTTGGCGGGGAGCTGTTTTTT
CATSRGSRGLGGELFF
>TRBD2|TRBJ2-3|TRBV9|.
TGTGCCAGCAGCGTGGGAGGGGATACGCAGTATTTT
CASSVGGDTQYF
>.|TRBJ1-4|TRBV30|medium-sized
TGTGCCTGGAGTGTAATAAGCGGAGAAAAACTGTTTTTT
CAWSVISGEKLFF
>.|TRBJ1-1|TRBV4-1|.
TGCGCCAGCAGCCAAGATTGGGGGGGGAACACTGAAGCTTTCTTT
CASSQDWGGNTEAFF
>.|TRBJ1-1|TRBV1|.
TGCGCCAGCAGCCACCAACAGGGGGCAAAAGCTGAAGCTTTCTTT
CASSHQQGAKAEAFF
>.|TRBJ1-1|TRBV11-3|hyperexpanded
TGTGCCAGCAGCCAAGGCGGGACCTGGAACACTGAAGCTTTCTTT
CASSQGGTWNTEAFF
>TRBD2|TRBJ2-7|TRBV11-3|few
TGTGCCAGCAGCTTAGAACTAGCGGGGGGGTTGGAGCAGTACTTC
CASSLELAGGLEQYF
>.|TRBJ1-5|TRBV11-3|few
TGTGCCAGCAGCCAACTAAACAGGGAGGGGCAGCCCCAGCATTTT
CASSQLNREGQPQHF
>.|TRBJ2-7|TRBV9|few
TGTGCCAGCAACCTACAGGAAAGCTCCTACGAGCAGTACTTC
CASNLQESSYEQYF
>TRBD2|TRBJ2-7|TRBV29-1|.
TGCAGCGTAGCCTCGGGGGGGCCGAAGGAGCAGTACTTC
CSVASGGPKEQYF
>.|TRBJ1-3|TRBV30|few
TGTGCCTGGAGTAAAGGGACTGGAAACACCATATATTTT
CAWSKGTGNTIYF
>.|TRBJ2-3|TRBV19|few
TGTGCCAGTAGTAGGAGCCCCGAGGAAACGCAGTATTTT
CASSRSPEETQYF
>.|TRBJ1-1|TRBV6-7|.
TGTGCCAGTCGCAGTTTGAGTGAAGCTTTCTTT
CASRSLSEAFF
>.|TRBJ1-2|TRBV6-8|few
TGTGCCAGCAGTTACTCGCCCGGACGCCTTACCACCTCCAGCTATGGCTACACCTTC
CASSYSPGRLTTSSYGYTF
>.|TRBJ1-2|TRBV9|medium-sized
TGTGCCAGCAGCGTAGGCCGGGAAGGGGGCTACACCTTC
CASSVGREGGYTF
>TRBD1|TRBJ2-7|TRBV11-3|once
TGTGCCAGCAGCTTTCCGGGACAGGCGACCTACGAGCAGTACTTC
CASSFPGQATYEQYF
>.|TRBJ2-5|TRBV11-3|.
TGTGCCAGCAGCTTAGATTCCGTGGGAGAGTTGAGGGAGACCCAGTACTTC
CASSLDSVGELRETQYF
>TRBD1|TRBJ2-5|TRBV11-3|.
TGTGCCAGCAGCCTATCAGGGGGTACGGAGACCCAGTACTTC
CASSLSGGTETQYF
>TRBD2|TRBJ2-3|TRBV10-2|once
TGCGCCAGCAGTGAAGCCGGTCTAGCGGGGAGCACAGATACGCAGTATTTT
CASSEAGLAGSTDTQYF
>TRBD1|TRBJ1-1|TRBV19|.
TGTGTTTCTGTGGGCAGGGGGGCATACGCCTCCGGAGCTTTCTTT
CVSVGRGAYASGAFF
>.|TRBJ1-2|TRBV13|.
TGTGCCAGCAGCTTAGGTTCAGGGGCACACACCTTC
CASSLGSGAHTF
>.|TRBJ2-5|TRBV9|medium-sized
TGTGCCAGCAGCAGAGGACAGCAAGAGACCCAGTACTTC
CASSRGQQETQYF
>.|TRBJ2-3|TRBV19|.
TGTGCCAGTATTAGGGGTAGCACAGATACGCAGTATTTT
CASIRGSTDTQYF
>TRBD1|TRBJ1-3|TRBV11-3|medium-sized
TGTGCCAGCAGCTCCAGACAGGGTTTAGGAAACACCATATATTTT
CASSSRQGLGNTIYF